Below, one TCR beta chain is given with its context. These data are taken from a study of blood T cell repertoires in COVID-19. TCRdb's table, derived via immunoSEQ multiplex PCR, lists solely in-frame clones and lacks some. In the table there are under 150,000 clones, 79% of which are singletons. Germline lookup yields CDR1 GTSNPN and CDR2 SVGIG (reference sequence). The CDR3 is 14 residues long. J gave up 9 bases and V 2 bases, and 11 bases lay outside the gene matches. Input material: peripheral blood. The clonotype comes from a man in his sixties with acute or convalescent COVID-19. The chain employs TRBV30 and TRBJ2-7; 9 bases align to TRBD1. In DNA form, the CDR3 reads TGTGCCTGGAGTTCGGGGACAGGGTCGTCCGTGCAGTACTTC. Its protein product is CAWSSGTGSSVQYF.